These 4 T cell receptor beta chains share one sample of origin, sequenced in a study of blood T cells in healthy people across ages. Primers used in a second PCR of roughly 7 to 12 cycles were a sample-barcoded 5' primer and a J-beta primer mix. In TCRdb, the 5' RACE reads were re-called with MiXCR into one record per CDR3 protein. This sample has fewer than 700,000 distinct CDR3 sequences, with under 55% found just once. Sequencing was performed on blood. These receptor sequences come from a man of 80 years or more in good health.

The V and J genes are TRBV29-1 and TRBJ2-1; 10 bases are shared with TRBD1. Germline-derived CDR1 and CDR2 are SQVTM and ANQGSEA. The V gene end was trimmed by 5 bases and the J gene end by 5 bases; junction bases not matched to a gene: 9. This CDR3 is 15 amino acids long. DNA for the CDR3: TGCAGCGTTCATCCGGGGACAGGGGCCGACAATGAGCAGTTCTTC. This encodes CSVHPGTGADNEQFF.

The CDR3 region is CSVEDKVRGLGYF. In nucleotides, the CDR3 is TGCAGCGTTGAAGATAAAGTGCGGGGACTAGGGTACTTC. The chain has TRBV29-1 and TRBJ2-7; 8 nucleotides agree with TRBD2. Germline CDR1 and CDR2: SQVTM and ANQGSEA. The CDR3 is 13 amino acids. V shed 0 bases, J shed 12 bases, and the junction held 10 bases outside the gene matches.

This clonotype was seen many times. V and J are TRBV20-1 and TRBJ2-3; D is undetermined. Trimming removed 0 bases at V and 6 bases at J, with 16 bases between. CDR1 DFQATT and CDR2 SNEGSKA come from the germline V gene (reference sequence). The CDR3 consists of 15 residues. The CDR3: CSARDGVLTLDTQYF. For the CDR3, the DNA is TGCAGTGCTAGAGATGGGGTCCTGACTCTTGATACGCAGTATTTT.

This clonotype was detected only once. The chain combines TRBV20-1 with TRBJ1-1; D is unresolved. V lost 1 base, J lost 2 bases, and 11 bases lay in between. Germline loops: CDR1 DFQATT, CDR2 SNEGSKA (reference sequence). The CDR3 spans 14 residues. CDR3 DNA: TGCAGTGCTAGAGCTCTTCCATATAACACTGAAGCTTTCTTT. Translation: CSARALPYNTEAFF.